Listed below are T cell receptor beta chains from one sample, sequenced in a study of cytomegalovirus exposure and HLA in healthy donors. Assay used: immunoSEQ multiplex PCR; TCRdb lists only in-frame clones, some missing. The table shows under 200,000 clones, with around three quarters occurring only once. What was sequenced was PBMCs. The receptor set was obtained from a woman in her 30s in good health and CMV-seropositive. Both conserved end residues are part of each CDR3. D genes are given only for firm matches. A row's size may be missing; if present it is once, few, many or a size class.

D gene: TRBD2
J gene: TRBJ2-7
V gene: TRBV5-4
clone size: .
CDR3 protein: CASSSGLAGGGSSYEQYF
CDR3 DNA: TGTGCCAGCAGCTCGGGACTAGCGGGAGGGGGGAGCTCCTACGAGCAGTACTTC

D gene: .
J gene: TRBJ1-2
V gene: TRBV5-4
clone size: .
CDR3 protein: CASSSGAGEISNYGYTF
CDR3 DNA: TGTGCCAGCAGCTCAGGAGCAGGGGAAATTTCGAACTATGGCTACACCTTC

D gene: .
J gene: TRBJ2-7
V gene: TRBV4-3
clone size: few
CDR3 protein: CASSQGVGSAGREQYF
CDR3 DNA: TGCGCCAGCAGCCAAGGCGTTGGATCCGCAGGGCGCGAGCAGTACTTC

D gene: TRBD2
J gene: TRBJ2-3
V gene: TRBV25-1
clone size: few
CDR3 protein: CASSETSGTDTQYF
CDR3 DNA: TGTGCCAGCAGTGAAACTAGCGGGACAGATACGCAGTATTTT

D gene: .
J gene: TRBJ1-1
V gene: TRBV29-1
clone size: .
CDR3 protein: CSVDSGMGAFF
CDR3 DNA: TGCAGCGTTGACTCAGGGATGGGAGCTTTCTTT

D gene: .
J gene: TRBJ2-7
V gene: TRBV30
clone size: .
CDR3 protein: CAWSWGEEQYF
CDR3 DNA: TGTGCCTGGAGCTGGGGGGAAGAGCAGTACTTC

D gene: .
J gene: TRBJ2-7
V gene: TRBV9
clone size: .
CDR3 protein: CASSVGETYEQYF
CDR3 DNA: TGTGCCAGCAGCGTCGGGGAGACCTACGAGCAGTACTTC

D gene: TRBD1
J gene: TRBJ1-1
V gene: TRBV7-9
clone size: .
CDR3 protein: CASSTRTGNTEAFF
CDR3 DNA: TGTGCCAGCAGCACCCGGACAGGGAACACTGAAGCTTTCTTT

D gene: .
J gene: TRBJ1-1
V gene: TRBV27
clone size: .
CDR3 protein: CASSSRLNTEAFF
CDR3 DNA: TGTGCCAGCAGCTCGCGGCTGAACACTGAAGCTTTCTTT

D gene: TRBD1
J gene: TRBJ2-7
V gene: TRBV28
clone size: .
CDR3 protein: CASKRQGTYEQYF
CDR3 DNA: TGTGCCAGCAAAAGACAGGGGACCTACGAGCAGTACTTC

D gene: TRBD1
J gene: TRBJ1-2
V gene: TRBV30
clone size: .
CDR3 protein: CAWSVRGGALLGGYTF
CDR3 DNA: TGTGCCTGGAGTGTACGAGGGGGCGCGCTCCTGGGGGGCTACACCTTC

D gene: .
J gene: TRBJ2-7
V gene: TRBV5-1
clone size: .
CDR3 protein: CASSLSSYEQYF
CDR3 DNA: TGCGCCAGCAGCCTCAGCTCCTACGAGCAGTACTTC

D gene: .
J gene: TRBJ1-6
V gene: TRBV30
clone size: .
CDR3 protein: CAWSVAASSYNSPLHF
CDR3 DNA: TGTGCCTGGAGTGTTGCAGCGAGCTCCTATAATTCACCCCTCCACTTT

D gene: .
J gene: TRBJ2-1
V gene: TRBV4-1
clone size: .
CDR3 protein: CASSQDFPPRYEQFF
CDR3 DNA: TGCGCCAGCAGCCAAGATTTCCCCCCGCGATATGAGCAGTTCTTC

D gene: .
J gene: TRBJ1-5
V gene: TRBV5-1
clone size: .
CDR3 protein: CASSLAGEGDQPQHF
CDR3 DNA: TGCGCCAGCAGCTTGGCGGGGGAGGGGGACCAGCCCCAGCATTTT

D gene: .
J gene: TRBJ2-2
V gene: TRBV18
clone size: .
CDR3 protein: CASSHSGQQNTGELFF
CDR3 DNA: TGTGCCAGCTCACACTCGGGACAACAGAACACCGGGGAGCTGTTTTTT

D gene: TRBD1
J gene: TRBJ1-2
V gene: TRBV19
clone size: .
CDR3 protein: CASRQGAALNYGYTF
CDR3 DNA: TGTGCCAGTAGGCAGGGGGCCGCCCTTAACTATGGCTACACCTTC

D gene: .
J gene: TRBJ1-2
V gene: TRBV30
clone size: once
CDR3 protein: CAWNLRGYSYTF
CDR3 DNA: TGTGCCTGGAATCTACGGGGTTATAGCTACACCTTC

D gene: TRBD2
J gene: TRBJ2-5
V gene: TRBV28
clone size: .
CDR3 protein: CASRGTSGDQETQYF
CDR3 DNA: TGTGCCAGCAGGGGGACTAGCGGGGACCAAGAGACCCAGTACTTC

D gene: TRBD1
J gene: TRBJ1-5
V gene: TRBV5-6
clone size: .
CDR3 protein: CASSRRDSTFQPQHF
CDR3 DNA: TGTGCCAGCAGTCGGCGGGACAGCACTTTCCAGCCCCAGCATTTT

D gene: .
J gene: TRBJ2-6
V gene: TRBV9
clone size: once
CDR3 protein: CASSVDIPDGSSGANVLTF
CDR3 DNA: TGTGCCAGCAGCGTAGATATACCGGACGGGAGTTCTGGGGCCAACGTCCTGACTTTC

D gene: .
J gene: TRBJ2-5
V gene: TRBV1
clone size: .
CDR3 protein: CTSSRPTSGRRETQYF
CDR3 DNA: TGCACCAGCAGCCGACCGACTAGCGGGAGACGGGAGACCCAGTACTTC

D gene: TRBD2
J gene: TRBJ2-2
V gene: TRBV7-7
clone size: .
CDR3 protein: CASSLSSGIINGELFF
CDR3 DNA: TGTGCCAGCAGCTTATCTAGCGGGATAATCAACGGGGAGCTGTTTTTT

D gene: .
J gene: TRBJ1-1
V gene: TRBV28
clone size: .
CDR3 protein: CASSSRVALNTEAFF
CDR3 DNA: TGTGCCAGCAGTTCGCGGGTTGCATTGAACACTGAAGCTTTCTTT

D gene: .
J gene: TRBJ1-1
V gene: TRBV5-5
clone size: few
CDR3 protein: CASSLGARTEAFF
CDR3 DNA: TGTGCCAGCAGCTTGGGGGCCAGGACTGAAGCTTTCTTT

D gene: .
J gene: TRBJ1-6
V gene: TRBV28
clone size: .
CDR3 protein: CASSLGHLYNSPLHF
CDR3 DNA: TGTGCCAGCAGTTTGGGACACCTCTATAATTCACCCCTCCACTTT

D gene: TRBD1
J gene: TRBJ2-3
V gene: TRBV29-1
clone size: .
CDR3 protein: CSVKSGTVTDTQYF
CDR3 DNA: TGCAGCGTCAAATCCGGGACAGTCACAGATACGCAGTATTTT

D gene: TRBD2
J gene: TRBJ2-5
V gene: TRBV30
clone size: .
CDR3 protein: CAWSGLAWQETQYF
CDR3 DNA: TGTGCCTGGAGTGGACTAGCGTGGCAAGAGACCCAGTACTTC

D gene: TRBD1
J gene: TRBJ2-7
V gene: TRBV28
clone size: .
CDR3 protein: CASNPAGTGSLEQYF
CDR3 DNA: TGTGCCAGCAACCCCGCGGGGACAGGGAGCCTTGAGCAGTACTTC

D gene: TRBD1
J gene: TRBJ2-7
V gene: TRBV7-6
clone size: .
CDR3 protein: CASSLDGTGGDEQYF
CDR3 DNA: TGTGCCAGCAGCTTAGATGGGACAGGGGGCGACGAGCAGTACTTC

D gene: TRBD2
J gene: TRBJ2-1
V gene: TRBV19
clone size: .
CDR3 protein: CASSGTSGIRSYNEQFF
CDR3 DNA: TGTGCCAGTAGCGGGACTAGCGGGATACGCTCCTACAATGAGCAGTTCTTC

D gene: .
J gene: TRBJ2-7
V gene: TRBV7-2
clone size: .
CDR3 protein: CASSLGQAAYEQYF
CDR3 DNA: TGTGCCAGCAGCTTGGGGCAGGCGGCCTACGAGCAGTACTTC